These 24 T cell receptor beta chains originate from one sample sequenced in a study of blood T cell repertoires in COVID-19. Some clones are missing from TCRdb's copy, which holds only in-frame ones; the method was immunoSEQ multiplex PCR. The data contain about 250,000 clones, approximately 82% of them seen just once; the ten biggest clones take up roughly 5%. The sequencing input was peripheral blood. Every receptor here comes from a man older than 75 with acute or convalescent COVID-19.

V is TRBV14 and J is TRBJ1-6; the D is unclear. V shed 0 bases and J shed 7 bases, with 7 bases lying between them. The CDR3 contains 14 residues. Germline CDR1 reads SGHDN; CDR2 reads FVKESK. The CDR3 protein is CASSQESGNSPLHF. The CDR3 region has the DNA TGTGCCAGCAGCCAAGAGAGCGGAAATTCACCCCTCCACTTT.

The count of this clone is one. The V gene is TRBV4-1, the J gene TRBJ1-6; 7 nucleotides agree with TRBD1. The CDR3 runs 16 residues. Germline V gene data show CDR1 as MGHRA and CDR2 as YSYEKL. The J segment lost 3 bases and the V segment lost 3 bases, leaving 5 bases of the junction unmatched. The CDR3 here is CASSQDWDSYNSPLHF. DNA of the CDR3: TGCGCCAGCAGCCAGGACTGGGACAGCTATAATTCACCCCTCCACTTT.

V gene TRBV19 combines with J gene TRBJ2-7; the match to TRBD1 covers 8 bases. V shed 8 bases, J shed 1 base, and the junction held 4 bases outside the gene matches. This CDR3 comprises 13 residues. Germline lookup yields CDR1 LNHDA and CDR2 SQIVND (reference sequence). The CDR3 region has the DNA TGTGCCAGTGGGACAGGCCTTTCCTACGAGCAGTACTTC. It specifies CASGTGLSYEQYF.

The rearrangement uses TRBV9 and TRBJ1-2; 11 positions agree with TRBD1. Germline trimming cut 1 base from V and 9 bases from J; bases unmatched to any gene: 11. The CDR3 has 16 residues. The germline CDR1 and CDR2 sequences are SGDLS and YYNGEE. CDR3 DNA: TGTGCCAGCAGCGTACCGCGGACAGGGGGCTTTCGACGCTACACCTTC. Protein sequence: CASSVPRTGGFRRYTF.

J is TRBJ2-2 and V is TRBV3-1 (or the pseudogene TRBV3-2); D is possibly TRBD2 (6 bases). The CDR3 is made up of 13 amino acids. The V gene lost 4 bases and the J gene lost 6 bases, with 9 bases spanning the gap. The germline CDR1 and CDR2 sequences are LGHDT and YNNKEL (reference sequence). The CDR3 protein is CASSPSVSGELFF. The CDR3 nucleotides read TGTGCCAGCAGCCCTAGCGTTTCCGGGGAGCTGTTTTTT.

The chain carries TRBV6-2 or TRBV6-3 and TRBJ2-7, with TRBD2 matching over 7 bases. After removal of 6 bases from V and 7 bases from J, the junction contained 6 bases not matched to a gene. The germline gives CDR1 MNHEY, CDR2 SVGEGT. The CDR3 extends over 12 amino acids. The CDR3 loop reads CASSRGVREQYF. DNA for the CDR3: TGTGCCAGCAGCCGGGGGGTCCGAGAGCAGTACTTC.

Concerning this clone itself: A junction boundary mismatches the germline segment, possibly from a read error. The J gene is TRBJ1-4, the V gene TRBV30; D is uncertain. CDR1 GTSNPN and CDR2 SVGIG come from the germline V gene (reference sequence). This CDR3 comprises 12 residues. CDR3 sequence reads: CAWTTTNEKLFF. CDR3 nucleotides: TGTGCCTGGACCACAACGAATGAAAAACTGTTTTTT.

The CDR3 DNA is TGCGCCAGCAGCGGTGGGACACTGATTGAAGCTTTCTTT. This codes for CASSGGTLIEAFF. The genes are TRBV5-1 and TRBJ1-1, with D perhaps TRBD1 (6 bases). The CDR3 extends over 13 amino acids. Per germline, CDR1 SGHRS and CDR2 YFSETQ. The V and J ends lost 4 bases and 7 bases respectively, with 14 bases between them.

This chain uses TRBV27 with TRBJ2-7; D possibly corresponds to TRBD2 (5 bases). CDR3 length equals 13 residues. The germline V and J ends were trimmed by 3 bases and 5 bases, with 11 bases remaining between them. CDR1 MNHEY and CDR2 SMNVEV come from the germline V gene (reference sequence). CDR3 nucleotide sequence: TGTGCCAGCAGTTTTAGACTAAATCACGAGCAGTACTTC. Translated, it gives CASSFRLNHEQYF.

The V gene is TRBV18, the J gene TRBJ2-1; D gene uncertain. The CDR3 has 15 residues. The V end lost 1 base, the J end lost 1 base, and 8 bases lay between the germline ends. In germline, CDR1 is KGHSH, CDR2 LQKENI. In nucleotides, the CDR3 is TGTGCCAGCTCACCACAGCGCCAGTCCTACAATGAGCAGTTCTTC. Protein product: CASSPQRQSYNEQFF. Full variable domain (remainder filled in from reference TRBV18 and TRBJ2-1): NAGVMQNPRHLVRRRGQEARLRCSPMKGHSHVYWYRQLPEEGLKFMVYLQKENIIDESGMPKERFSAEFPKEGPSILRIQQVVRGDSAAYFCASSPQRQSYNEQFFGPGTRLTVL.

The chain combines TRBV28 with TRBJ2-7; 7 positions agree with TRBD1. Trimming took 11 bases from V and 2 from J; bases not matched to a gene: 9. Germline CDR1 and CDR2: MDHEN and SYDVKM. This CDR3 contains 13 residues. For the CDR3, the DNA is TGTGCCTGTTCACCGGGACAGACCTACGAGCAGTACTTC. Its translation is CACSPGQTYEQYF. Complete variable domain (other parts from reference TRBV28 and TRBJ2-7): DVKVTQSSRYLVKRTGEKVFLECVQDMDHENMFWYRQDPGLGLRLIYFSYDVKMKEKGDIPEGYSVSREKKERFSLILESASTNQTSMYLCACSPGQTYEQYFGPGTRLTVT.

J is TRBJ1-5 and V is TRBV27, with D tentatively TRBD1 (5 bases). Trimming took 2 bases from V and 2 from J, leaving 13 bases between them. The length of the CDR3 is 16 residues. From germline, CDR1 is MNHEY and CDR2 SMNVEV (reference sequence). The CDR3 DNA reads as TGTGCCAGCAGTTTACACGGGACTTCGCGCAATCAGCCCCAGCATTTT. This encodes CASSLHGTSRNQPQHF.

This clone appeared a single time. The rearrangement joins TRBV12-3 or TRBV12-4 to TRBJ2-5, with a tentative D call TRBD2 (6 bases). The CDR3 spans 13 residues. V was trimmed by 3 bases and J by 3 bases, leaving 8 bases between them. In DNA form, the CDR3 reads TGTGCCAGCAGTTTCTGGGAGGAAGAGACCCAGTACTTC. It translates to CASSFWEEETQYF.

V and J are TRBV10-3 and TRBJ1-5; a possible D gene is TRBD1 (6 bases). The CDR3 sequence is 14 residues long. The ends were cut back, 3 bases at V and 6 bases at J, with 12 bases in the middle. The germline V gene has CDR1 ENHRY and CDR2 SYGVKD. CDR3 bases: TGTGCCATCAGTGACACAGGGCCCAGTCAGCCCCAGCATTTT. It codes for CAISDTGPSQPQHF.

V is TRBV30 and J is TRBJ1-5, with D hard to call. Germline-derived CDR1 and CDR2 are GTSNPN and SVGIG (reference sequence). Deletions cut 4 bases from V and 11 bases from J, with 18 bases between. The CDR3 runs to 13 residues. CDR3 in amino acids: CAWISPEKTAQHF. CDR3 in DNA: TGTGCCTGGATATCTCCGGAGAAAACGGCCCAGCATTTT.

This clone appeared a single time. The rearrangement joins TRBV10-1 to TRBJ1-1; D is possibly TRBD1 (6 bases). In germline, CDR1 is WNHNN, CDR2 SYGVQD (reference sequence). With 6 bases removed from V and 1 base from J, the gap between germline ends came to 12 bases. The CDR3 length is 14 residues. The CDR3 reads CASRRGGANTEAFF. The CDR3 DNA is TGCGCCAGCAGGAGGGGGGGGGCGAACACTGAAGCTTTCTTT.

This clone was counted between two and nine times. The chain combines TRBV6-6 with TRBJ2-3; TRBD1 might be the D (6 bases). This CDR3 region has 15 residues. Trimming took off 6 bases at V and 7 bases at J, with 20 bases between the two ends. In germline, CDR1 is MNHNY, CDR2 SVGAGI (reference sequence). CDR3 sequence reads: CASSKGTIRPYTQYF. Written as DNA, the CDR3 is TGTGCCAGCAGCAAGGGGACAATTCGCCCTTATACGCAGTATTTT.

The chain has TRBV5-6 and TRBJ2-7, with 8 bases lining up with TRBD1. The CDR3 runs to 16 residues. J lost 5 bases, V lost 3 bases, and 13 bases had no gene match. CDR1 and CDR2 from the germline V gene are SGHDT and YYEEEE. The CDR3 coding sequence is TGTGCCAGCAGCTCGCAGCCGACAGGGGAGTATGACGAGCAGTACTTC. It encodes CASSSQPTGEYDEQYF.

The CDR3 sequence is CASSQVQGLVTGELFF. CDR3 sequence (DNA): TGTGCCAGCAGCCAAGTTCAGGGGCTGGTCACCGGGGAGCTGTTTTTT. The V call is TRBV14, the J call TRBJ2-2; TRBD1 is a possible D gene (6 bases). The V end lost 1 base, the J end lost 4 bases, and 13 bases lay between the germline ends. In germline, CDR1 is SGHDN, CDR2 FVKESK. The CDR3 loop spans 16 amino acids.

This sequence joins TRBV7-2 and TRBJ1-2; 9 nucleotides align to TRBD1. There are 15 residues in the CDR3. Germline V gene lookup returns CDR1 SGHTA and CDR2 FQGNSA. V trimming: 0 bases; J trimming: 3 bases; junction bases outside the gene matches: 2. This CDR3 reads CASSLANRGHYGYTF. DNA of the CDR3: TGTGCCAGCAGCTTAGCGAACAGGGGGCACTATGGCTACACCTTC.

The count of this clone is one. V usage is TRBV29-1 and J usage is TRBJ1-2; D is unresolved. V gave up 5 bases and J gave up 6 bases, with 10 bases separating them. Germline V gives CDR1 SQVTM, CDR2 ANQGSEA. CDR3 size: 11 residues. The CDR3 protein is CSVFGVDGYTF. CDR3 nucleotides: TGCAGCGTTTTCGGGGTAGATGGCTACACCTTC.

The CDR3 protein is CASSYGHPSYEQYF. Written as DNA, the CDR3 is TGTGCCAGCAGTTACGGCCATCCGTCTTACGAGCAGTACTTC. The gene calls are TRBV6-5 and TRBJ2-7; D remains ambiguous. Germline CDR1 MNHEY, CDR2 SVGAGI. The CDR3 contains 14 residues. V was cut by 2 bases and J by 4 bases, with 12 bases left in between.

This clone was seen once. This chain connects TRBV9 to TRBJ1-1; no reliable D call. The CDR3 has 13 residues. The V end lost 7 bases, the J end lost 5 bases, and 15 bases lay between the germline ends. Germline CDR1 and CDR2: SGDLS and YYNGEE. Here the CDR3 DNA reads TGTGCCAGCCGGGCGGGTGGGGAAACTGAAGCTTTCTTT. Protein: CASRAGGETEAFF.

V usage is TRBV5-3 and J usage is TRBJ2-7; perhaps TRBD2 as D (5 bases). TRBV5-3 is filed as an ORF, its function uncertain. The V end lost 3 bases, the J end lost 7 bases, and 14 bases lay between the germline ends. The CDR3 runs 13 residues. The CDR3 protein is CARSSRTGEEQYF. The CDR3 DNA is TGTGCCAGAAGCTCGAGAACTGGGGAGGAGCAGTACTTC.